Included here is one T cell receptor (beta chain) sequence, with context. Its cognate antigen is unknown. At one end the junction does not follow the germline gene, possibly because of a read error. These data are taken from a study of cytomegalovirus exposure and HLA in healthy donors. Overall study context: The same platform as the roughly 630 first-cohort repertoires was used for the 95 to 150 validation repertoires, a later analysis reported. Findings of the study overall: Subsequent analysis revealed that first-cohort TCR clusters tended to co-occur in the approximately 120 validation repertoires. Many donors carried some public TCRs, although rarity characterized most TCR sequences.

Germline loops: CDR1 SGHDN, CDR2 FVKESK. The length of the CDR3 is 15 residues. This table comes from immunoSEQ multiplex PCR, and its TCRdb copy is limited to in-frame clones, with some not included. Here the sample spans some 71,000 clones, less than 95% being singletons. The sample consisted of PBMCs. The sequence was obtained from a woman younger than 30 in good health and CMV-seronegative. The chain couples TRBV14 to TRBJ2-7, with D possibly TRBD1 on 5 matching bases. CDR3 nucleotide sequence: TGTGCCAGCAACCAAAGGGGCGGACACTCCTACGAGCAGTACTTC. This codes for CASNQRGGHSYEQYF. Full variable domain (remainder filled in from reference TRBV14 and TRBJ2-7): EAGVTQFPSHSVIEKGQTVTLRCDPISGHDNLYWYRRVMGKEIKFLLHFVKESKQDESGMPNNRFLAERTGGTYSTLKVQPAELEDSGVYFCASNQRGGHSYEQYFGPGTRLTVT.